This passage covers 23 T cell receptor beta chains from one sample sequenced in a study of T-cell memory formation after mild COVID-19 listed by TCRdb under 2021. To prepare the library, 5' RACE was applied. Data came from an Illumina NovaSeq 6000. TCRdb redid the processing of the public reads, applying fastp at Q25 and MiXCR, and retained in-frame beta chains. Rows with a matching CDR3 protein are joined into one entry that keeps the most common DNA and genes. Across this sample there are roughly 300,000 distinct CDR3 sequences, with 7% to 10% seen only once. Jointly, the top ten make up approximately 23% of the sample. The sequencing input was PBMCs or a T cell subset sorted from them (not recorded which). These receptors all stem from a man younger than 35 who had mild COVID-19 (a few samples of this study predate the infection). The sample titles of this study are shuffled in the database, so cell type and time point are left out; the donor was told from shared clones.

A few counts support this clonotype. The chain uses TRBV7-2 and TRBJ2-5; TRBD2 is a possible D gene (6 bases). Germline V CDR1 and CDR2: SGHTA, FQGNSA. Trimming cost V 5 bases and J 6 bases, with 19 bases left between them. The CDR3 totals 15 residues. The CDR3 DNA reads TGTGCCAGCAGCCTAGTGGCAACTAGCATCCAGACCCAGTACTTC. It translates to CASSLVATSIQTQYF.

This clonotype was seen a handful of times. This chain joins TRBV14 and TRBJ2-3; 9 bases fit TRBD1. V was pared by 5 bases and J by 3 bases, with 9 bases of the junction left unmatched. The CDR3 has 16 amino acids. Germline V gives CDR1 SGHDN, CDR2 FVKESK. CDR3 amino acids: CASSYRRDRDTDTQYF. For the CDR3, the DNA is TGTGCCAGCAGCTACCGCCGGGACAGGGATACAGATACGCAGTATTTT.

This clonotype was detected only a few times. The CDR3, as DNA: TGTGCCAGCACCTCCGTGAGCTCCTACAATGAGCAGTTCTTC. It yields the protein CASTSVSSYNEQFF. The genes are TRBV6-5 and TRBJ2-1; the D is unclear. The CDR3 spans 14 residues. The germline CDR1 and CDR2 sequences are MNHEY and SVGAGI. The V gene lost 7 bases and the J gene lost 0 bases, with 10 bases spanning the gap.

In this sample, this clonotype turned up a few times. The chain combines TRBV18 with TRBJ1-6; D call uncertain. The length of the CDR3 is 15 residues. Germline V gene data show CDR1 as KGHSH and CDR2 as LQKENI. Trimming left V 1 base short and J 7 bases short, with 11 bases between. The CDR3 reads CASSPREGRNSPLHF. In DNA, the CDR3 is TGTGCCAGCTCACCACGTGAGGGAAGGAATTCACCCCTCCACTTT. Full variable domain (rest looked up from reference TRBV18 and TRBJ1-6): NAGVMQNPRHLVRRRGQEARLRCSPMKGHSHVYWYRQLPEEGLKFMVYLQKENIIDESGMPKERFSAEFPKEGPSILRIQQVVRGDSAAYFCASSPREGRNSPLHFGNGTRLTVT.

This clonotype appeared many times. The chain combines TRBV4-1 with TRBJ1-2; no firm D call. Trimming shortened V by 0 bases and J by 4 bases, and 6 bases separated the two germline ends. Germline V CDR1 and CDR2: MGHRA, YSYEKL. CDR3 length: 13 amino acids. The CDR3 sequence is CASSQESGYGYTF. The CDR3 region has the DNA TGCGCCAGCAGCCAAGAGTCCGGCTATGGCTACACCTTC.

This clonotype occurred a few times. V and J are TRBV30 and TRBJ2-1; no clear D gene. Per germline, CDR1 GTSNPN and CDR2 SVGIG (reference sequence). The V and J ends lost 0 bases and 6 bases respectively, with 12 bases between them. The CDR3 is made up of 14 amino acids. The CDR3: CAWSVSSGRNEQFF. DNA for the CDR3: TGTGCCTGGAGTGTATCATCGGGCCGCAATGAGCAGTTCTTC.

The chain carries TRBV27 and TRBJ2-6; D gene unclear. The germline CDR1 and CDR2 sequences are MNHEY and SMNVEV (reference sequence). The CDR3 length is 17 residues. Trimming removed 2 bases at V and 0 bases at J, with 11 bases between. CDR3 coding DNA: TGTGCCAGCAGTTTAACCCCGTTTGGCTCTGGGGCCAACGTCCTGACTTTC. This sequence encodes CASSLTPFGSGANVLTF.

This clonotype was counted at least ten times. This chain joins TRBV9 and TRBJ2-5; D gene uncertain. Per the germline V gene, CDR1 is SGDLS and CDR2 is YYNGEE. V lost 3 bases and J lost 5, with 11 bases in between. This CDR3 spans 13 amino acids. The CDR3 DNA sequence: TGTGCCAGCAGCGACGACGGTCACGAGACCCAGTACTTC. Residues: CASSDDGHETQYF.

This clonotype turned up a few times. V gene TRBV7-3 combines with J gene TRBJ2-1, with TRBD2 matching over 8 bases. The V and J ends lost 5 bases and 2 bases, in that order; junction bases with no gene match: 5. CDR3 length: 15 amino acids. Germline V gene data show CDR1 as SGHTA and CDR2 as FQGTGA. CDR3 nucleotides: TGTGCCAGCAGCGACTACGGGGGGGCCTACAATGAGCAGTTCTTC. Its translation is CASSDYGGAYNEQFF.

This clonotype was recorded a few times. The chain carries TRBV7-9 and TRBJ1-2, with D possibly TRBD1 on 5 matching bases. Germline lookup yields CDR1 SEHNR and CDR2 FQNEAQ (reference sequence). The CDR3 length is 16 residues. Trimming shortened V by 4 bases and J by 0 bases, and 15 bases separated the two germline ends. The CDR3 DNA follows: TGTGCCAGCAGCTACAGTAGTGGGGGAGCTAACTATGGCTACACCTTC. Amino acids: CASSYSSGGANYGYTF. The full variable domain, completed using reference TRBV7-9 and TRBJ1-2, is DTGVSQNPRHKITKRGQNVTFRCDPISEHNRLYWYRQTLGQGPEFLTYFQNEAQLEKSRLLSDRFSAERPKGSFSTLEIQRTEQGDSAMYLCASSYSSGGANYGYTFGSGTRLTVV.

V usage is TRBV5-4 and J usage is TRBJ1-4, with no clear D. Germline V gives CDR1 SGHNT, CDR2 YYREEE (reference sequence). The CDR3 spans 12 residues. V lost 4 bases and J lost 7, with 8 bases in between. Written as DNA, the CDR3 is TGTGCCAGCAGCGCGAACACTGAAAAACTGTTTTTT. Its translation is CASSANTEKLFF. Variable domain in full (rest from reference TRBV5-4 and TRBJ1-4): ETGVTQSPTHLIKTRGQQVTLRCSSQSGHNTVSWYQQALGQGPQFIFQYYREEENGRGNFPPRFSGLQFPNYSSELNVNALELDDSALYLCASSANTEKLFFGSGTQLSVL.

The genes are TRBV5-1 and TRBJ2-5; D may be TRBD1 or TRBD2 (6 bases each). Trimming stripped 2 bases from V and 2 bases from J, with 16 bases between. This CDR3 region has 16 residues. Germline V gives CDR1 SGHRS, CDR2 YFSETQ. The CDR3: CASSFGFTGAQETQYF. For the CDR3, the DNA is TGCGCCAGCAGCTTCGGGTTTACGGGGGCTCAAGAGACCCAGTACTTC. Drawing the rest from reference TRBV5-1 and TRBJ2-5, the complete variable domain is KAGVTQTPRYLIKTRGQQVTLSCSPISGHRSVSWYQQTPGQGLQFLFEYFSETQRNKGNFPGRFSGRQFSNSRSEMNVSTLELGDSALYLCASSFGFTGAQETQYFGPGTRLLVL.

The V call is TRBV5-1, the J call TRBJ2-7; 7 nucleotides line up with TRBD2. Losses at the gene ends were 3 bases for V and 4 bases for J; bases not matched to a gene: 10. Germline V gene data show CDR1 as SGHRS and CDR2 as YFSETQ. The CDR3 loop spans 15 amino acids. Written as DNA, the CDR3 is TGCGCCAGCAGCTGGGGGGGGTCCAGTTCGTACGAGCAGTACTTC. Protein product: CASSWGGSSSYEQYF.

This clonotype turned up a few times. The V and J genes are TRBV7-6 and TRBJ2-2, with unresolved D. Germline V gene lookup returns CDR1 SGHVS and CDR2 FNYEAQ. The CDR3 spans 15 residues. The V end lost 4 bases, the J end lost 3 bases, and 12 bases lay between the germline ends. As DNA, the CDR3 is TGTGCCAGCAGCTCTTCGACGGCCTACACCGGGGAGCTGTTTTTT. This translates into CASSSSTAYTGELFF.

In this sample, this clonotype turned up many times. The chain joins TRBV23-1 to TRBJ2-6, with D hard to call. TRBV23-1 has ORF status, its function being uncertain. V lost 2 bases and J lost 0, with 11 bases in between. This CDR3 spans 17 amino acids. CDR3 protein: CASSQRLLSSGANVLTF. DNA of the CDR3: TGCGCCAGCAGTCAACGACTTCTAAGCTCTGGGGCCAACGTCCTGACTTTC.

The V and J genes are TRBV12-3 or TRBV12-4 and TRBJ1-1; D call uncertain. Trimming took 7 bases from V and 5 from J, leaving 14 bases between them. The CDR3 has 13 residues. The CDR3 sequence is CASTDRPRTEAFF. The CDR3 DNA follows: TGTGCCAGCACAGACCGGCCGAGGACTGAAGCTTTCTTT.

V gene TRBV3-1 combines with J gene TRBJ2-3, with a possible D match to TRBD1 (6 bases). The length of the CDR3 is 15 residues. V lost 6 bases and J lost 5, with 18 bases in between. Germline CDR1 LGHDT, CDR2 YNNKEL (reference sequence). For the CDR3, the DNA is TGTGCCAGCAGTCACAGGGCCCAGTGGGAAGATACGCAGTATTTT. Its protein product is CASSHRAQWEDTQYF.

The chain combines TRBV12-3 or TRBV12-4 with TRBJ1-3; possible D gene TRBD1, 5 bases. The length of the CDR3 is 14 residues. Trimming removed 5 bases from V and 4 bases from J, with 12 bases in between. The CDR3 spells CASSPLQGGNTIYF. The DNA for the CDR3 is TGTGCCAGCAGTCCTTTGCAGGGAGGAAACACCATATATTTT.

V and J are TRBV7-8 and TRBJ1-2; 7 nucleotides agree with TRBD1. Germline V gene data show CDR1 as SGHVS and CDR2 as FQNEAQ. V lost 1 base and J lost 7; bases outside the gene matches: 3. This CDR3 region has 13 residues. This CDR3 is CASSLDTGVGYTF. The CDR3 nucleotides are TGTGCCAGCAGCTTAGATACAGGGGTTGGCTACACCTTC.

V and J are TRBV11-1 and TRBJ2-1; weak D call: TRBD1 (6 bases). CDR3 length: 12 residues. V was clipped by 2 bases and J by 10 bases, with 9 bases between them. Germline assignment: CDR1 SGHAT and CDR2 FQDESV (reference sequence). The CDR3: CASSLQGKEQFF. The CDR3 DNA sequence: TGTGCCAGCAGCTTACAGGGGAAGGAGCAGTTCTTC.

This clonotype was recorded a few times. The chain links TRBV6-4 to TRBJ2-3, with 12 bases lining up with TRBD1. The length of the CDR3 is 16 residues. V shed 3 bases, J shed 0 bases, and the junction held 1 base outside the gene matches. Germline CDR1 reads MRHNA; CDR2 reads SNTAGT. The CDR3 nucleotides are TGTGCCAGCAGTGAGGGACAGGGGGCTAGCACAGATACGCAGTATTTT. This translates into CASSEGQGASTDTQYF.

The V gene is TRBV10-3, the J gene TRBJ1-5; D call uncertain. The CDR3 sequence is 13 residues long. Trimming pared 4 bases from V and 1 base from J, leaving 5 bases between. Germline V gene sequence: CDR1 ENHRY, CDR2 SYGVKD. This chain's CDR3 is CAISVSSNQPQHF. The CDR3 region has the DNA TGTGCCATCAGTGTCTCCAGCAATCAGCCCCAGCATTTT.

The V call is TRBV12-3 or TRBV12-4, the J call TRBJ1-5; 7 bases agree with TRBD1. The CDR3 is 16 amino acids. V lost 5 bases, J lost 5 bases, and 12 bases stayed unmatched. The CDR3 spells CASSPLTGWTDQPQHF. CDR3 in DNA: TGTGCCAGCAGTCCTCTGACAGGGTGGACCGATCAGCCCCAGCATTTT.